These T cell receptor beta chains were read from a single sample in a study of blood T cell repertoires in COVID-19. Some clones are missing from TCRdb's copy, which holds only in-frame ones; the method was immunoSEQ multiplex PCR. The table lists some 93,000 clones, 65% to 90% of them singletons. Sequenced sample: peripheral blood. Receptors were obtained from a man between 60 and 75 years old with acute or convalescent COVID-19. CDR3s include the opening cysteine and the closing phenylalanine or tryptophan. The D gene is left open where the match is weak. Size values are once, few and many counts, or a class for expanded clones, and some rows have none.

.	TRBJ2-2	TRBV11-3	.	CASSLAQGSGELFF	TGTGCCAGCAGCTTAGCACAGGGATCCGGGGAGCTGTTTTTT
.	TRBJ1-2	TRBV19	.	CASSTKAGREAGYTF	TGTGCCAGTAGTACCAAGGCGGGGCGAGAGGCTGGCTACACCTTC
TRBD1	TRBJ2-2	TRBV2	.	CASIPDRGRTGELFF	TGTGCCAGCATTCCAGACAGGGGTAGAACCGGGGAGCTGTTTTTT
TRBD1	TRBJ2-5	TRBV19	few	CASMRTGEWETQYF	TGTGCCAGTATGAGGACAGGGGAGTGGGAGACCCAGTACTTC
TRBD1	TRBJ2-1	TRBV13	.	CASSELGGGSYNEQFF	TGTGCCAGCAGCGAATTAGGGGGCGGCTCCTACAATGAGCAGTTCTTC
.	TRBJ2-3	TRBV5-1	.	CASSLTARHTDTQYF	TGCGCCAGCAGCTTGACGGCTCGACACACAGATACGCAGTATTTT
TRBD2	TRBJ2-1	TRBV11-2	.	CASSLGLAGGNEQFF	TGTGCCAGCAGCCTGGGACTAGCGGGAGGCAATGAGCAGTTCTTC
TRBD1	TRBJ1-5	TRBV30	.	CAWGGTGTGQPQHF	TGTGCCTGGGGGGGGACAGGGACGGGTCAGCCCCAGCATTTT
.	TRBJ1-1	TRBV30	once	CAWTFTTVSATEAFF	TGTGCCTGGACTTTTACGACAGTATCAGCGACTGAAGCTTTCTTT
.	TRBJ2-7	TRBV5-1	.	CASRPTHSSYEQYF	TGCGCCAGCAGACCGACGCACAGCTCCTACGAGCAGTACTTC
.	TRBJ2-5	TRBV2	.	CASRETGQYF	TGTGCCAGCAGAGAGACAGGCCAGTACTTC
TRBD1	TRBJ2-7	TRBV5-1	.	CASSVQGEIGEQYF	TGCGCCAGCAGCGTCCAGGGGGAAATCGGCGAGCAGTACTTC
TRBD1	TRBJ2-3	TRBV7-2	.	CASSRFRQGTDTQYF	TGTGCCAGCAGCCGCTTCCGACAGGGGACAGATACGCAGTATTTT
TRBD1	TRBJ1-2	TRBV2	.	CASSNTGDAGYTF	TGTGCCAGCAGCAATACAGGGGATGCTGGCTACACCTTC
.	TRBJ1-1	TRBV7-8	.	CASSPSNAEAFF	TGTGCCAGCAGCCCATCCAATGCTGAAGCTTTCTTT